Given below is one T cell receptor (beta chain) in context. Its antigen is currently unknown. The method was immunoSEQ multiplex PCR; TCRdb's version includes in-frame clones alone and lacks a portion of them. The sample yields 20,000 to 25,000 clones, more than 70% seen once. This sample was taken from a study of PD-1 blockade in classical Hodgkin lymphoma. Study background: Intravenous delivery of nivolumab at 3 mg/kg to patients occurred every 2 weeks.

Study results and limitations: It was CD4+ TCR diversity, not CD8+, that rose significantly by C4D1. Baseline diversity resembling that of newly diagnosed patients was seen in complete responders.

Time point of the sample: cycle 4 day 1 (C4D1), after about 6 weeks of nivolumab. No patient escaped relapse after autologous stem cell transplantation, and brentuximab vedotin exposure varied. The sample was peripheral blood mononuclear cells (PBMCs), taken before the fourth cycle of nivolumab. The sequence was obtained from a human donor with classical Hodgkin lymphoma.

CDR3: CASSQVQGNTEAFF. As DNA, the CDR3 is TGTGCCAGCAGCCAAGTACAGGGGAACACTGAAGCTTTCTTT. V usage is TRBV4-2 and J usage is TRBJ1-1, with D perhaps TRBD1 (6 bases). V lost 1 base, J lost 1 base, and 7 bases lay in between. This CDR3 region has 14 residues. Germline V lookup: CDR1 LGHNA, CDR2 YNFKEQ.